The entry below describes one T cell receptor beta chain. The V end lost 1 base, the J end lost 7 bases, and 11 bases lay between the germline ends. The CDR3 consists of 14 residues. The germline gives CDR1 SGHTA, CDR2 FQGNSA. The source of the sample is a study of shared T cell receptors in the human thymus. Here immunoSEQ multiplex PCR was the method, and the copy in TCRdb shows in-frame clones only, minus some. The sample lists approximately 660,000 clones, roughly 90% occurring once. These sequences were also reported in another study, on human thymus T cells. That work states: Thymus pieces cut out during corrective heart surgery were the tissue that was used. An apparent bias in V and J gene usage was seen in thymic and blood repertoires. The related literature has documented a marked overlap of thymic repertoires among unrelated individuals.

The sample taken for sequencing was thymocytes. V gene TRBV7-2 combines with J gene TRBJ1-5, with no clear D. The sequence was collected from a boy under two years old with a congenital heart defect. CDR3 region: CASSLVIDGQPQHF. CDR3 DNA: TGTGCCAGCAGCTTAGTAATCGACGGGCAGCCCCAGCATTTT.